The clone carrying this T cell receptor beta chain appeared many times. Its specificity is not known. This sample is part of a study of Graves' ophthalmopathy and Graves' hyperthyroidism. Study findings and constraints: Blood contained most expanded thyroid clonotypes exceeding 0.001 frequency.

It was on clinical symptoms, serum thyroxine, TRAb, thyroid ultrasound and orbital computed tomography that diagnosis relied. RNA transcripts provided the template for amplifying TCR beta CDR3 regions. An initial RT-PCR round employing HTBI primers preceded a second-round multiplex PCR. TCRdb ran MiXCR on the multiplex PCR reads and lists one entry per CDR3 protein. Of a few hundred thousand distinct CDR3 sequences listed, about 17% are singletons. This receptor was obtained from a woman under 30 with Graves' ophthalmopathy. Sequencing was carried out using peripheral blood.

CDR3 DNA sequence: TGTGCCAGCAGTAGCAGGGTGGTAGTAGAGACCCAGTACTTC. Amino acid sequence: CASSSRVVVETQYF. The J gene is TRBJ2-5, the V gene TRBV7-2, with D maybe TRBD1 (5 bases). The CDR3 spans 14 residues. Trimming took off 6 bases at V and 4 bases at J, with 15 bases between the two ends. Germline V gene lookup returns CDR1 SGHTA and CDR2 FQGNSA.